These T cell receptor beta chains were read from a single sample in a study of Ad26.COV2.S vaccination and SARS-CoV-2 variants. The table came from immunoSEQ multiplex PCR; TCRdb's copy has only in-frame clones and leaves some out. The sample yields fewer than 400,000 clones, 85% to 90% seen once. The specimen comprised peripheral blood, sampled in a trial of Ad26.COV2.S vaccine versus placebo. The receptors were gathered from a person aged 18-65 years who received the Ad26.COV2.S COVID-19 vaccine or a placebo. The CDR3 runs from the conserved cysteine through the conserved F or W. The D gene is left open where the match is weak. The size field is filled for only some rows; it gives once, few, many or a size class.

D,size,J,V,DNA,CDR3
-,-,TRBJ2-7,TRBV5-5,TGTGCCAGCAGCTTGACGGATTTCTACGAGCAGTACTTC,CASSLTDFYEQYF
-,-,TRBJ2-7,TRBV7-8,TGTGCCAGCAGCTTAGCGGGGGACATGTCCTACGAGCAGTACTTC,CASSLAGDMSYEQYF
-,-,TRBJ2-3,TRBV18,TGTGCCAGCTCACCAAGTAAGGGCATTATAAAGGATACGCAGTATTTT,CASSPSKGIIKDTQYF
-,-,TRBJ1-1,TRBV7-2,TGTGCCAGCAGCCCAAGTTTCAAAGCTTTCTTT,CASSPSFKAFF
TRBD2,-,TRBJ2-1,TRBV6-5,TGTGCCAGCAGTTTTCCGGGACTAGCCCGCAATGAGCAGTTCTTC,CASSFPGLARNEQFF
-,-,TRBJ1-2,TRBV19,TGTGCCAGTAGTATAAGCACAGACCGGAGCCTCTATGGCTACACCTTC,CASSISTDRSLYGYTF
TRBD1,-,TRBJ2-1,TRBV12-3/TRBV12-4,TGTGCCAGCAGTGAAGGACAGGGAGCGCAGTTCTTC,CASSEGQGAQFF
-,-,TRBJ1-6,TRBV6-1,TGTGCCAGCAGTGAATATATCGGGGGGAATAATTCACCCCTCCACTTT,CASSEYIGGNNSPLHF
-,-,TRBJ1-2,TRBV29-1,TGCAGCGTGGTGCCCTGGGACACTAACTATGGCTACACCTTC,CSVVPWDTNYGYTF
-,many,TRBJ1-4,TRBV7-9,TGTGCCAGCAGCCCGCCAGTAACAACTAATGAAAAACTGTTTTTT,CASSPPVTTNEKLFF